The T cell receptor beta chain under discussion was sequenced for a study of blood T cells in healthy people across ages. A sample-barcoded 5' primer and a J-beta primer mix were used in a second PCR of roughly 7 to 11 cycles. TCRdb analysed the 5' RACE reads with MiXCR anew, one entry per CDR3 protein. This table has some 1.8 million distinct CDR3 sequences, around 42% appearing once. Per sample, at least 6 micrograms of total RNA were extracted. As for this clonotype: What it binds is unknown. With a much larger clone just one base away, this may be a read error.

The CDR3 extends over 15 amino acids. Germline V gives CDR1 SQVTM, CDR2 ANQGSEA. Trimming removed 7 bases from V and 1 base from J; junction bases left unmatched: 9. General study findings and limits: TCR beta diversity tracked closely with naive T cell percentage.

This receptor was identified in a human donor in good health. The sequenced sample consisted of blood. V is TRBV29-1 and J is TRBJ2-1; 8 nucleotides agree with TRBD2. CDR3 DNA: TGCAGCGCAAATAGCGGGGCAGATTCCTACAATGAGCAGTTCTTC. Amino acids: CSANSGADSYNEQFF.